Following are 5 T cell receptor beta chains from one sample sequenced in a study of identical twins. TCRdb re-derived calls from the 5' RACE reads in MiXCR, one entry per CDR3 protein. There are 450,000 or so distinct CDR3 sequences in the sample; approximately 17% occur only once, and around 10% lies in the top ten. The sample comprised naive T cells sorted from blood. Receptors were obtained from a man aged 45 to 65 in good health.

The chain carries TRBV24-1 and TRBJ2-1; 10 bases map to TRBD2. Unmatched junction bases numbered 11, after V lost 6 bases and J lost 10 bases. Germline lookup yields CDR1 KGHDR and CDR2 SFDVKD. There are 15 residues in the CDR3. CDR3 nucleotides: TGTGCCACCAGTCCTCTAGCGGGGGCCCCGGCGGAGCAGTTCTTC. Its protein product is CATSPLAGAPAEQFF.

The CDR3 DNA is TGCAGCATAGGGGCGGGAGGAGGCGAGCAGTACTTC. It codes for CSIGAGGGEQYF. This rearrangement joins TRBV29-1 to TRBJ2-7; 8 bases line up with TRBD2. With V trimmed by 8 bases and J by 6 bases, 9 bases remained unmatched. There are 12 residues in the CDR3. Per germline, CDR1 SQVTM and CDR2 ANQGSEA.

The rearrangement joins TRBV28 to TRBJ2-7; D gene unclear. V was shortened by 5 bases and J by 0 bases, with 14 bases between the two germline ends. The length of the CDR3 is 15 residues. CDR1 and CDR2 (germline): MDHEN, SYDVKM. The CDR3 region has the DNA TGTGCCAGCAGTCCCCGAACAGAGAGCTCCTACGAGCAGTACTTC. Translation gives CASSPRTESSYEQYF.

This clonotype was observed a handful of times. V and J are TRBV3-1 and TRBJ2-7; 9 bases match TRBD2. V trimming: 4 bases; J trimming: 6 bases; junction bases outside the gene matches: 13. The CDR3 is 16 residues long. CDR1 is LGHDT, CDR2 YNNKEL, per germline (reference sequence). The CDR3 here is CASSPGASGTTGEQYF. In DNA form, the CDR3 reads TGTGCCAGCAGCCCAGGAGCTAGCGGGACGACGGGCGAGCAGTACTTC.

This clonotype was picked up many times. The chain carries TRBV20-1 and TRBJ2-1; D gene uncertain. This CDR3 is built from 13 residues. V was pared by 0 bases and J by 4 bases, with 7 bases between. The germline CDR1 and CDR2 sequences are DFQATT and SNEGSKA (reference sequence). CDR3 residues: CSARDLPYNEQFF. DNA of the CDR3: TGCAGTGCTAGAGATTTACCTTACAATGAGCAGTTCTTC.